The 19 T cell receptor beta chains below come from one sample, sequenced in a study of blood T cell repertoires in COVID-19. Sequencing was performed with immunoSEQ multiplex PCR; in TCRdb, only in-frame clones are kept and a portion is missing. The table has nearly 55,000 clones, about 86% seen once. The sample was peripheral blood. The receptors stem from a man in his 70s with active COVID-19.

The V call is TRBV24-1, the J call TRBJ2-2; a possible D gene is TRBD1 (6 bases). The germline gives CDR1 KGHDR, CDR2 SFDVKD. The CDR3 contains 14 residues. V was shortened by 7 bases and J by 3 bases, with 11 bases between the two germline ends. CDR3 nucleotide sequence: TGTGCCACCAGAGGACAGCAGGACACCGGGGAGCTGTTTTTT. Translating gives CATRGQQDTGELFF.

The chain employs TRBV5-6 and TRBJ1-6; maybe TRBD1 (6 bases). Deletions cut 4 bases from V and 9 bases from J, with 14 bases between. The CDR3 sequence is 14 residues long. The germline gives CDR1 SGHDT, CDR2 YYEEEE. The chain's CDR3 is CASSRRGMGSPLHF. The CDR3 region has the DNA TGTGCCAGCAGCCGCAGGGGAATGGGTTCACCCCTCCACTTT.

The V gene is TRBV30, the J gene TRBJ1-6; 9 nucleotides match TRBD1. Germline CDR1 and CDR2: GTSNPN and SVGIG (reference sequence). The CDR3 has 13 amino acids. The V gene end was trimmed by 6 bases and the J gene end by 10 bases; junction bases not matched to a gene: 7. Here the CDR3 reads CACPGQGASPLHF. In nucleotides, the CDR3 is TGTGCCTGCCCGGGACAGGGAGCATCACCCCTCCACTTT.

This chain uses TRBV14 with TRBJ1-2, with D unresolved. CDR1 is SGHDN, CDR2 FVKESK, per germline. The ends were cut back, 4 bases at V and 3 bases at J, with 18 bases in the middle. CDR3 size: 16 residues. CDR3 DNA: TGTGCCAGCAGCCGACGGGAGGGCAGTGGGGACTATGGCTACACCTTC. The encoded protein is CASSRREGSGDYGYTF.

This clone was counted once. The chain has TRBV18 and TRBJ2-7; 8 bases fit TRBD1. The ends lost 0 bases at V and 5 bases at J; junction bases unmatched: 3. The CDR3 extends over 14 amino acids. Germline V gene data show CDR1 as KGHSH and CDR2 as LQKENI. CDR3 sequence reads: CASSPPQGADEQYF. The CDR3 coding sequence is TGTGCCAGCTCACCACCGCAGGGGGCGGACGAGCAGTACTTC.

The rearrangement uses TRBV24-1 and TRBJ1-2; the D is unclear. V dropped 0 bases and J dropped 2 bases, with 6 bases sitting between them. This CDR3 comprises 14 residues. From germline, CDR1 is KGHDR and CDR2 SFDVKD. The CDR3 sequence: CATSDLDGNYGYTF. The CDR3 DNA sequence: TGTGCCACCAGTGATTTGGACGGGAACTATGGCTACACCTTC.

This chain links TRBV5-1 with TRBJ2-7, with a weak D call TRBD2 (6 bases). Between the trimmed V and J ends, which lost 4 bases and 7 bases, there was a span of 18 bases. The CDR3 loop spans 14 amino acids. CDR1 is SGHRS and CDR2 is YFSETQ in the germline V gene. This CDR3 is CASSDRAGLGEQYF. The CDR3, as DNA: TGCGCCAGCAGCGACAGAGCGGGTTTGGGTGAGCAGTACTTC.

This clone occurred once. The chain recombines TRBV18 with TRBJ1-1, with D maybe TRBD1 (5 bases). V dropped 3 bases and J dropped 4 bases, with 18 bases sitting between them. This CDR3 region has 16 residues. CDR1 KGHSH and CDR2 LQKENI come from the germline V gene. CDR3 sequence (DNA): TGTGCCAGCTCACCTGGGTGGGGGGGGAGAGGCACTGAAGCTTTCTTT. It specifies CASSPGWGGRGTEAFF.

This sequence joins TRBV18 and TRBJ2-1, with D perhaps TRBD1 (7 bases). V lost 4 bases, J lost 0 bases, and 25 bases lay in between. Germline V lookup: CDR1 KGHSH, CDR2 LQKENI. CDR3 length: 20 residues. The CDR3 nucleotides read TGTGCCAGCTCACGGGGACAGTCTGGAGGGGCGAAGAGCTCCTACAATGAGCAGTTCTTC. This gives the protein CASSRGQSGGAKSSYNEQFF.

J is TRBJ2-7 and V is TRBV29-1; a possible D gene is TRBD2 (6 bases). This CDR3 region has 13 residues. V lost 6 bases and J 3 bases, leaving 15 bases between the germline ends. Germline CDR1 is SQVTM and CDR2 is ANQGSEA. In DNA form, the CDR3 reads TGCAGCGTCGCTTCCCGGGAGAACTACGAGCAGTACTTC. It codes for CSVASRENYEQYF.

This clone appeared a single time. The V and J genes are TRBV6-5 and TRBJ1-2, with a possible D match to TRBD1 (5 bases). This CDR3 has 13 residues. Germline V lookup: CDR1 MNHEY, CDR2 SVGAGI. V lost 2 bases and J 4 bases, leaving 8 bases between the germline ends. CDR3: CASSYTGGYGYTF. Here the CDR3 DNA reads TGTGCCAGCAGTTACACGGGGGGCTATGGCTACACCTTC.

The V call is TRBV20-1, the J call TRBJ2-7; perhaps TRBD2 as D (5 bases). Per germline, CDR1 DFQATT and CDR2 SNEGSKA (reference sequence). This CDR3 has 15 residues. V was cut by 3 bases and J by 4 bases, with 19 bases left in between. The CDR3 loop is CSASVPSGPTYEQYF. The CDR3 bases are TGCAGTGCTAGTGTCCCCAGCGGTCCTACATACGAGCAGTACTTC.

The chain has TRBV6-4 and TRBJ2-2; 8 positions agree with TRBD1. The CDR3 loop spans 17 amino acids. Germline V lookup: CDR1 MRHNA, CDR2 SNTAGT. After removal of 6 bases from V and 2 bases from J, the junction contained 11 bases not matched to a gene. The CDR3 DNA follows: TGTGCCAGCAGGACACAGGGGGTTCTGGCTAACACCGGGGAGCTGTTTTTT. This translates into CASRTQGVLANTGELFF.

The genes are TRBV12-3 or TRBV12-4 and TRBJ1-1, with D perhaps matching TRBD1 (6 bases). The CDR3 contains 13 residues. The V end was cut by 7 bases, the J end by 0 bases, with 9 bases between. In DNA form, the CDR3 reads TGTGCCAGCAAGGGGGATATGAACACTGAAGCTTTCTTT. Translation gives CASKGDMNTEAFF.

V gene TRBV7-9 combines with J gene TRBJ2-1; perhaps TRBD2 as D (5 bases). This CDR3 region has 12 residues. CDR1 and CDR2 (germline): SEHNR, FQNEAQ (reference sequence). V lost 6 bases, J lost 7 bases, and 10 bases lay in between. The CDR3 DNA reads TGTGCCAGCAGGGAGGCGGTTAATGAGCAGTTCTTC. Protein product: CASREAVNEQFF.

The chain combines TRBV7-2 with TRBJ1-5, with 9 bases identical to TRBD1. Germline loops: CDR1 SGHTA, CDR2 FQGNSA. Trimming cost V 2 bases and J 5 bases; bases outside gene matches: 7. The CDR3 is made up of 16 amino acids. This chain's CDR3 is CASSLYGTGSHQPQHF. CDR3 nucleotides: TGTGCCAGCAGCTTATACGGGACAGGGTCCCATCAGCCCCAGCATTTT. The whole variable domain, remainder taken from reference TRBV7-2 and TRBJ1-5, is GAGVSQSPSNKVTEKGKDVELRCDPISGHTALYWYRQSLGQGLEFLIYFQGNSAPDKSGLPSDRFSAERTGGSVSTLTIQRTQQEDSAVYLCASSLYGTGSHQPQHFGDGTRLSIL.

The chain couples TRBV5-1 to TRBJ2-7, with 8 positions matching TRBD1. The germline V gene has CDR1 SGHRS and CDR2 YFSETQ. CDR3 size: 15 residues. Trimming cost V 2 bases and J 0 bases; bases outside gene matches: 4. The CDR3 bases are TGCGCCAGCAGCTTACGACAGGGGACCTCCTACGAGCAGTACTTC. Encoded protein: CASSLRQGTSYEQYF.

The chain combines TRBV11-2 with TRBJ2-7; 8 nucleotides align to TRBD1. The germline CDR1 and CDR2 sequences are SGHAT and FQNNGV. Unmatched junction bases numbered 15, after V lost 4 bases and J lost 4 bases. The CDR3 covers 17 residues. The CDR3 DNA reads TGTGCCAGCAGCTCCTACCCCGGCCGGACAGGGCGATACGAGCAGTACTTC. It codes for CASSSYPGRTGRYEQYF.

The gene calls are TRBV18 and TRBJ2-3; 12 nucleotides agree with TRBD1. The CDR3 length is 14 residues. Trimming cost V 3 bases and J 9 bases; bases outside gene matches: 4. CDR1 and CDR2 (germline): KGHSH, LQKENI. The CDR3 spells CASSPGTGGDTQYF. The CDR3 DNA reads as TGTGCCAGCTCACCGGGGACAGGGGGCGACACGCAGTATTTT.